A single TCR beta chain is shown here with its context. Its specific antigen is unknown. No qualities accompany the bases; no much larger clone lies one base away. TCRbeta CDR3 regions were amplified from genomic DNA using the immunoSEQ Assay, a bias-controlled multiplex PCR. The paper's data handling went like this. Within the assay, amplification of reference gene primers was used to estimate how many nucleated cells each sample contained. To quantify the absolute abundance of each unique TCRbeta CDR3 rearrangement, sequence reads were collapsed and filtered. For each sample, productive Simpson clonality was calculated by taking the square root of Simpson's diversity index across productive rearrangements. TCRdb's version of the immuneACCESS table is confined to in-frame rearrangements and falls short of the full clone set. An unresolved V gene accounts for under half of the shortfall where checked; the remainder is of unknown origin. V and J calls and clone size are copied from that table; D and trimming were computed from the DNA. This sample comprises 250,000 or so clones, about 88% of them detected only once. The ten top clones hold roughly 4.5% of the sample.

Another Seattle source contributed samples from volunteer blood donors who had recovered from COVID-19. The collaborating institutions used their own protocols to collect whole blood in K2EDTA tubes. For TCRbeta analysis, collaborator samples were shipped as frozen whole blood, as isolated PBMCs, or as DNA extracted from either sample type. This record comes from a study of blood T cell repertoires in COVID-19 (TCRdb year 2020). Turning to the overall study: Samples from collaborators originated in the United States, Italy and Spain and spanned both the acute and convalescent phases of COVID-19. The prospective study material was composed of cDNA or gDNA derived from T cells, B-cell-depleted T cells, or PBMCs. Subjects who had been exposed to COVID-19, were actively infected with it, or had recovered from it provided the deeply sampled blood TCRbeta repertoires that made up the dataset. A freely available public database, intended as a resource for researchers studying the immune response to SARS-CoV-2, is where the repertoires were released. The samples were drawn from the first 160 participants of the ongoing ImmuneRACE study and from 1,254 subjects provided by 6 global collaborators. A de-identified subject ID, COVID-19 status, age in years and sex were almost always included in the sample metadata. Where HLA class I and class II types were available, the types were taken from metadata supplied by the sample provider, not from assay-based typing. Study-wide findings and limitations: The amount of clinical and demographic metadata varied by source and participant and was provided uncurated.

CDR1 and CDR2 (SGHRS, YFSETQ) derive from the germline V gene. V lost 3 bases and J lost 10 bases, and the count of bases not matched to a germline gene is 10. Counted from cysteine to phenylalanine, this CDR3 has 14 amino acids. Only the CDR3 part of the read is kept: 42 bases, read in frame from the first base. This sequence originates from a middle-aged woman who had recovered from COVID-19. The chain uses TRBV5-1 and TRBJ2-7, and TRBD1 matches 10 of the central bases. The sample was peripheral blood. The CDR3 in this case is CASSSGVGTGDQYF. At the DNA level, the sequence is TGCGCCAGCAGCTCGGGGGTCGGGACAGGGGACCAGTACTTC.